The 10 T cell receptor beta chains in this list originate from one sample, sequenced in a study of blood T cell repertoires in COVID-19. Using immunoSEQ multiplex PCR, the repertoire was profiled, and TCRdb retains in-frame clones only, with some absent. The repertoire holds around 250,000 clones, with about 89% as singletons. The specimen sequenced was peripheral blood. All receptors come from a woman aged 60-75 years who had recovered from COVID-19.

The rearrangement joins TRBV27 to TRBJ1-3; no clear D gene. From germline, CDR1 is MNHEY and CDR2 SMNVEV (reference sequence). The V and J ends lost 3 bases and 4 bases respectively, with 10 bases between them. This CDR3 is 14 amino acids long. CDR3 loop: CASSLRLGGNTIYF. CDR3 in DNA: TGTGCCAGCAGTTTGAGACTAGGGGGAAACACCATATATTTT.

The rearrangement uses TRBV24-1 and TRBJ2-3, with 11 bases aligning to TRBD2. Germline CDR1 KGHDR, CDR2 SFDVKD. Unmatched junction bases numbered 11, after V lost 4 bases and J lost 6 bases. The CDR3 loop spans 17 amino acids. DNA of the CDR3: TGTGCCACCAGTGACCCCAGCCTAGCGGGGGGAGGGGATACGCAGTATTTT. Its protein is CATSDPSLAGGGDTQYF.

The chain recombines TRBV29-1 with TRBJ2-2; D might be TRBD2 (6 bases). Trimming pared 3 bases from V and 8 bases from J, leaving 16 bases between. CDR3 length: 14 amino acids. CDR1 and CDR2 from the germline V gene are SQVTM and ANQGSEA. The CDR3 nucleotides read TGCAGCGTTGACGTGAGCCGGGGGTCTGGGGAGCTGTTTTTT. Protein sequence: CSVDVSRGSGELFF.

The table lists this clone with a few counts. V gene TRBV10-1 combines with J gene TRBJ1-2; D unresolved. The germline V and J ends were trimmed by 7 bases and 8 bases, with 5 bases remaining between them. This CDR3 spans 9 amino acids. Per the germline V gene, CDR1 is WNHNN and CDR2 is SYGVQD (reference sequence). In DNA form, the CDR3 reads TGCGCCAGCATTCGGGGCTACACCTTC. This codes for CASIRGYTF.

The V and J genes are TRBV9 and TRBJ2-2; the D gene is possibly TRBD2 (5 bases). Trimming removed 3 bases at V and 7 bases at J, with 7 bases between. The CDR3 spans 12 residues. Germline lookup yields CDR1 SGDLS and CDR2 YYNGEE. CDR3 DNA sequence: TGTGCCAGCAGCGAGGGAGTCGGGGAGCTGTTTTTT. It translates to CASSEGVGELFF.

This clone was picked up one time. V is TRBV28 and J is TRBJ1-2; D perhaps matches TRBD1 (6 bases). CDR3 length: 14 residues. The germline V gene has CDR1 MDHEN and CDR2 SYDVKM. Trimming left V 10 bases short and J 5 bases short, with 20 bases between. The CDR3 protein is CAIKRTGTIYGYTF. Here the CDR3 DNA reads TGTGCCATCAAACGCACCGGGACAATTTATGGCTACACCTTC.

The chain links TRBV6-5 to TRBJ2-7; a possible D gene is TRBD2 (6 bases). Deletions cut 6 bases from V and 3 bases from J, with 18 bases between. The length of the CDR3 is 15 residues. Germline V lookup: CDR1 MNHEY, CDR2 SVGAGI. The CDR3, as DNA: TGTGCCAGCAGCCAAGCGGGCCCGATCAGCTACGAGCAGTACTTC. This translates into CASSQAGPISYEQYF.

This chain uses TRBV4-1 with TRBJ2-2; 8 bases are shared with TRBD2. The J segment lost 4 bases and the V segment lost 4 bases, leaving 2 bases of the junction unmatched. Looked up from germline, CDR1 is MGHRA and CDR2 is YSYEKL. The CDR3 runs to 14 residues. CDR3 amino acids: CASSPGRGTGELFF. CDR3 coding DNA: TGCGCCAGCAGCCCCGGGAGGGGCACCGGGGAGCTGTTTTTT.

In this sample, this clone turned up a few times. The genes are TRBV7-2 and TRBJ1-3, with a weak D call TRBD1 (6 bases). CDR3 length equals 15 residues. The V end lost 1 base, the J end lost 4 bases, and 11 bases lay between the germline ends. CDR1 and CDR2 (germline): SGHTA, FQGNSA. DNA of the CDR3: TGTGCCAGCAGCTTAGTCCCAGGGGCGGGAAACACCATATATTTT. It yields the protein CASSLVPGAGNTIYF. The full variable domain, its missing parts supplied by reference TRBV7-2 and TRBJ1-3, is GAGVSQSPSNKVTEKGKDVELRCDPISGHTALYWYRQSLGQGLEFLIYFQGNSAPDKSGLPSDRFSAERTGGSVSTLTIQRTQQEDSAVYLCASSLVPGAGNTIYFGEGSWLTVV.

V gene TRBV2 combines with J gene TRBJ2-3; TRBD2 matches 8 bases. CDR3 length: 14 residues. The germline V gene encodes CDR1 SNHLY and CDR2 FYNNEI. The V segment lost 10 bases and the J segment 5 bases; nucleotides outside the gene matches: 11. The CDR3 DNA is TGTGCCACCCCGACTAGCGAGGCAAGAGATACGCAGTATTTT. Its protein product is CATPTSEARDTQYF.